Reported below is one T cell receptor beta chain. The antigen is unknown. CDR1 and CDR2 (germline): SEHNR, FQNEAQ (reference sequence). V lost 1 base and J 7 bases, leaving 16 bases between the germline ends. The CDR3 is made up of 15 amino acids. This sample is drawn from a study of OX40 agonist ivuxolimab in advanced cancers. Background on the study: Hepatocellular carcinoma, melanoma, renal cell or head and neck cancer affected the dose-escalation patients.

Regarding the study as a whole: Normalized T-cell clonal expansion was also low in some nonresponders. Expansion of clones was among the lowest in partial responders at 0.1-3.0 mg/kg. There was clonal expansion of CD4+ and CD8+ blood T cells by week 6 at 0.1 to 3.0 mg/kg.

TCRdb's table, derived via immunoSEQ multiplex PCR, lists solely in-frame clones and lacks some. The profile covers about 66,000 clones, with approximately 92% appearing a single time and 14% taken by the ten largest. This TCR was recovered from an adult with an advanced solid tumor such as melanoma, head and neck, liver or kidney cancer. The rearrangement links TRBV7-9 to TRBJ1-2; no reliable D call. Sequencing was performed on CD4+ or CD8+ T cells sorted from blood, taken in a trial of the OX40 agonist ivuxolimab. CDR3 DNA sequence: TGTGCCAGCAGCTTAGGGGTCGTTGAGGCGGGTGGCTACACCTTC. Translating gives CASSLGVVEAGGYTF.